This T cell receptor (beta chain) was recovered during a study of CD8+CD57+ T cells in acquired aplastic anemia. Trimming removed 5 bases at V and 2 bases at J, with 7 bases between. CDR3 size: 12 residues. CDR1 SQVTM and CDR2 ANQGSEA come from the germline V gene. Genomic DNA templated the TCR beta VDJ and CDR3 profiling. TCRdb reanalysed the reads using MiXCR and keeps one entry per CDR3 protein. The sample consists of approximately 200,000 distinct CDR3 sequences, roughly 53% of them appearing once. Whoever was chosen for sequencing had shown CD8+CD57+ cell expansion by flow cytometry. The cohort consisted entirely of patients having severe acquired aplastic anemia. Patients were therapy-naive when their blood was sampled.

The sequencing sample was made of sorted CD4+, CD8+, or CD8+CD57+ T cells (not recorded which) from PBMCs. The chain uses TRBV29-1 and TRBJ1-3, with a possible D match to TRBD1 (5 bases). This clonotype was obtained from a human donor with aplastic anemia. The CDR3 protein is CSVMGAGNTIYF. In DNA form, the CDR3 reads TGCAGCGTTATGGGGGCTGGAAACACCATATATTTT. Variable domain in full (rest from reference TRBV29-1 and TRBJ1-3): SAVISQKPSRDICQRGTSLTIQCQVDSQVTMMFWYRQQPGQSLTLIATANQGSEATYESGFVIDKFPISRPNLTFSTLTVSNMSPEDSSIYLCSVMGAGNTIYFGEGSWLTVV.